The 26 T cell receptor beta chains in this list originate from one sample, sequenced in a study of T cells in Graves' hyperthyroidism and ophthalmopathy. Researchers amplified the TCR beta CDR3 regions from RNA transcripts. HTBI primers drove first-round RT-PCR of the TCR CDR3. TCRdb called the multiplex PCR reads again in MiXCR, with one record for every CDR3 protein. The table lists roughly 580,000 distinct CDR3 sequences, roughly 13% of them singletons. Source material: blood. These receptor sequences come from a woman in her twenties or thirties with Graves' hyperthyroidism that later progressed to Graves' ophthalmopathy.

In this sample, this clonotype turned up many times. The V and J genes are TRBV24-1 and TRBJ2-1; 9 nucleotides agree with TRBD1. With V trimmed by 0 bases and J by 7 bases, 6 bases remained unmatched. The V gene's germline CDR1 is KGHDR and CDR2 SFDVKD. The CDR3 sequence is 16 residues long. CDR3 region: CATSDLTGGSLNEQFF. The CDR3 DNA is TGTGCCACCAGTGATTTGACAGGGGGCAGTTTAAATGAGCAGTTCTTC.

This clonotype was observed a few times. The chain employs TRBV12-5 and TRBJ2-5; 7 bases are shared with TRBD2. The CDR3 has 15 amino acids. Germline CDR1 is LGHNT and CDR2 is FRNRAP. V shed 0 bases, J shed 2 bases, and the junction held 3 bases outside the gene matches. The CDR3 DNA follows: TGTGCTAGTGGTTTGGTACTCGGGGGGCAAGAGACCCAGTACTTC. Its protein is CASGLVLGGQETQYF.

This clonotype occurred once. The chain recombines TRBV10-3 with TRBJ2-7, with D perhaps matching TRBD2 (5 bases). Germline CDR1 ENHRY, CDR2 SYGVKD. CDR3 length: 15 residues. Trimming took 4 bases from V and 3 from J, leaving 16 bases between them. The CDR3 spells CAISGLMEARYEQYF. The CDR3 nucleotides are TGTGCCATCAGTGGGCTTATGGAGGCACGCTACGAGCAGTACTTC.

The genes are TRBV18 and TRBJ2-5, with unresolved D. The germline V and J ends were trimmed by 6 bases and 5 bases, with 13 bases remaining between them. The V gene's germline CDR1 is KGHSH and CDR2 LQKENI. The length of the CDR3 is 13 residues. The CDR3, as DNA: TGTGCCAGCTCTCTTCTAGAATCTGAGACCCAGTACTTC. Its translation: CASSLLESETQYF.

The chain links TRBV24-1 to TRBJ2-1; 11 positions match TRBD1. V lost 11 bases to trimming and J lost 6 bases; unmatched junction nucleotides: 17. Per germline, CDR1 KGHDR and CDR2 SFDVKD. This CDR3 has 17 residues. The CDR3 reads CASGQGAGREGSNEQFF. CDR3 nucleotides: TGTGCCAGCGGACAGGGGGCCGGGCGGGAAGGTAGCAATGAGCAGTTCTTC.

Many counts were recorded for this clonotype. This sequence joins TRBV28 and TRBJ2-1; D is uncertain. Germline values: CDR1 MDHEN, CDR2 SYDVKM. The CDR3 length is 13 residues. Trimming removed 6 bases from V and 15 bases from J, with 21 bases in between. The CDR3 sequence: CASRAPDPPVLFF. Here the CDR3 DNA reads TGTGCCAGCAGAGCCCCGGATCCCCCCGTGCTGTTCTTC.

This clonotype was found many times. The chain links TRBV27 to TRBJ2-5; D is possibly TRBD2 (5 bases). The germline V gene has CDR1 MNHEY and CDR2 SMNVEV (reference sequence). The CDR3 extends over 15 amino acids. Trimming cost V 7 bases and J 1 base, with 16 bases left between them. The CDR3 is CASNISSGIQETQYF. The CDR3 DNA reads TGTGCCAGCAATATCAGTTCGGGGATCCAAGAGACCCAGTACTTC.

This clonotype was detected many times. The rearrangement uses TRBV11-2 and TRBJ1-2; 9 positions agree with TRBD1. Per germline, CDR1 SGHAT and CDR2 FQNNGV. The CDR3 is made up of 14 amino acids. V lost 7 bases to trimming and J lost 7 bases; unmatched junction nucleotides: 10. CDR3 sequence (DNA): TGTGCCAGCACCATTGACAGGGGGGCCTCTGGCTACACCTTC. Amino acid sequence: CASTIDRGASGYTF.

Concerning this clonotype: A much larger clone differs by one base, so this may be a read error. The gene calls are TRBV6-5 and TRBJ2-1; D is possibly TRBD1 or TRBD2 (6 bases each). The V gene's germline CDR1 is MNHEY and CDR2 SVGAGI. The CDR3 has 17 amino acids. V lost 0 bases and J 4 bases, leaving 16 bases between the germline ends. As DNA, the CDR3 is TGTGCCAGCAGTTACTCGAGTTCTAGGGGGGTTTACAATGAGCAGTTCTTC. Translated, it gives CASSYSSSRGVYNEQFF.

This clonotype was recorded many times. The chain joins TRBV12-3 or TRBV12-4 to TRBJ2-7; 7 bases are shared with TRBD2. The V segment lost 5 bases and the J segment 7 bases; nucleotides outside the gene matches: 8. The CDR3 extends over 13 amino acids. CDR3 protein: CASSPPGGGEQYF. The CDR3 DNA is TGTGCCAGCAGTCCCCCGGGGGGAGGGGAGCAGTACTTC.

A few counts support this clonotype. This chain links TRBV6-5 with TRBJ1-2, with a tentative D call TRBD1 (5 bases). V dropped 2 bases and J dropped 0 bases, with 7 bases sitting between them. Germline V gives CDR1 MNHEY, CDR2 SVGAGI. The CDR3 sequence is 14 residues long. CDR3 in amino acids: CASSYMGPNYGYTF. CDR3 DNA sequence: TGTGCCAGCAGTTACATGGGACCTAACTATGGCTACACCTTC.

This clonotype was seen many times. The chain is built from TRBV30 and TRBJ2-7; D gene ambiguous. Trimming stripped 6 bases from V and 6 bases from J, with 18 bases between. The CDR3 extends over 13 amino acids. Germline CDR1 GTSNPN, CDR2 SVGIG (reference sequence). CDR3 nucleotide sequence: TGTGCCTGTTCTAGGGTGGGCACGGGCGAGCAGTACTTC. Translated, it gives CACSRVGTGEQYF.

V usage is TRBV28 and J usage is TRBJ2-1; D may be TRBD1 or TRBD2 (6 bases each). Trimming pared 9 bases from V and 8 bases from J, leaving 11 bases between. This CDR3 is 11 amino acids long. Germline V gene lookup returns CDR1 MDHEN and CDR2 SYDVKM. The CDR3 DNA follows: TGTGCCAGTGGGGGGACACATGAGCAGTTCTTC. Protein product: CASGGTHEQFF. The entire variable domain, with the rest obtained from reference TRBV28 and TRBJ2-1, is as follows: DVKVTQSSRYLVKRTGEKVFLECVQDMDHENMFWYRQDPGLGLRLIYFSYDVKMKEKGDIPEGYSVSREKKERFSLILESASTNQTSMYLCASGGTHEQFFGPGTRLTVL.

This clonotype was counted only a few times. The chain combines TRBV5-6 with TRBJ1-2, with 8 positions matching TRBD1. Germline V lookup: CDR1 SGHDT, CDR2 YYEEEE. The V and J ends lost 1 base and 4 bases, in that order; junction bases with no gene match: 6. The CDR3 has 15 residues. CDR3 DNA: TGTGCCAGCAGCTTGTTGACAGGGGCAAGCTATGGCTACACCTTC. Translated, it gives CASSLLTGASYGYTF.

V and J are TRBV27 and TRBJ1-5; 7 nucleotides agree with TRBD1. The CDR3 runs 15 residues. The junction had 8 bases not matched to a gene; V was cut back by 5 bases and J by 4 bases. The V gene's germline CDR1 is MNHEY and CDR2 SMNVEV (reference sequence). The CDR3 bases are TGTGCCAGCAGTCCGAGAGGACAGGTGAATCAGCCCCAGCATTTT. This encodes CASSPRGQVNQPQHF.

The chain uses TRBV6-6 and TRBJ2-7; 8 nucleotides align to TRBD1. Germline CDR1 and CDR2: MNHNY and SVGAGI (reference sequence). V lost 0 bases and J lost 7; bases outside the gene matches: 8. The CDR3 loop spans 15 amino acids. The CDR3 coding sequence is TGTGCCAGCAGTTACTCGAATCAGGGGGCTCAAGAGCAGTACTTC. This codes for CASSYSNQGAQEQYF.

This clonotype was recorded many times. The chain employs TRBV2 and TRBJ2-3; possible D gene TRBD1, 6 bases. The CDR3 length is 14 residues. The germline CDR1 and CDR2 sequences are SNHLY and FYNNEI. V dropped 5 bases and J dropped 2 bases, with 11 bases sitting between them. The DNA for the CDR3 is TGTGCCAGCAGTCTGGACAGCCCCACAGATACGCAGTATTTT. It is translated as CASSLDSPTDTQYF.

This clonotype was seen many times. The chain links TRBV12-3 or TRBV12-4 to TRBJ2-7; D unclear. V was pared by 4 bases and J by 3 bases, with 7 bases between. The CDR3 is 12 residues long. CDR3: CASSWTDYEQYF. DNA of the CDR3: TGTGCCAGCAGTTGGACCGACTACGAGCAGTACTTC.

This clonotype was recorded many times. CDR3 residues: CAWTSGSSTDTQYF. CDR3 bases: TGTGCCTGGACTAGCGGCTCTAGCACAGATACGCAGTATTTT. The J gene is TRBJ2-3, the V gene TRBV30, with TRBD2 matching over 7 bases. From germline, CDR1 is GTSNPN and CDR2 SVGIG (reference sequence). This CDR3 is built from 14 residues. The V and J ends lost 4 bases and 0 bases, in that order; junction bases with no gene match: 4.

The chain uses TRBV28 and TRBJ2-4, with TRBD2 matching 8 bases. The germline CDR1 and CDR2 sequences are MDHEN and SYDVKM. Losses at the gene ends were 3 bases for V and 7 bases for J; bases not matched to a gene: 5. The CDR3 totals 14 residues. The CDR3 coding sequence is TGTGCCAGCAGTTTGGGGACTAGATCTAACATTCAGTACTTC. This gives the protein CASSLGTRSNIQYF.

This clonotype came up many times. The chain couples TRBV11-2 to TRBJ2-6; D unclear. V lost 8 bases and J 5 bases, leaving 16 bases between the germline ends. Germline values: CDR1 SGHAT, CDR2 FQNNGV. CDR3 length: 15 amino acids. The CDR3 DNA is TGTGCCAGCGGACCGCCAAATGATTGGGCCAACGTCCTGACTTTC. Translated: CASGPPNDWANVLTF.

The rearrangement links TRBV9 to TRBJ2-7; D not certain. This CDR3 has 14 residues. Looked up from germline, CDR1 is SGDLS and CDR2 is YYNGEE. Trimming stripped 0 bases from V and 3 bases from J, with 10 bases between. The CDR3 spells CASSVGPADYEQYF. In DNA, the CDR3 is TGTGCCAGCAGCGTAGGGCCAGCAGACTACGAGCAGTACTTC. Based on the CDR3 plus reference TRBV9 and TRBJ2-7, the full variable domain is DSGVTQTPKHLITATGQRVTLRCSPRSGDLSVYWYQQSLDQGLQFLIQYYNGEERAKGNILERFSAQQFPDLHSELNLSSLELGDSALYFCASSVGPADYEQYFGPGTRLTVT.

In its sample, this clonotype was seen a few times. This chain uses TRBV5-1 with TRBJ2-4; D is ambiguous. This CDR3 has 18 residues. Germline V gene sequence: CDR1 SGHRS, CDR2 YFSETQ. V gave up 2 bases and J gave up 0 bases, with 18 bases separating them. CDR3 sequence (DNA): TGCGCCAGCAGCTTCAGGCCGAACAACCCGCTAGCCAAAAACATTCAGTACTTC. Its protein product is CASSFRPNNPLAKNIQYF. The full variable domain, completed using reference TRBV5-1 and TRBJ2-4, is KAGVTQTPRYLIKTRGQQVTLSCSPISGHRSVSWYQQTPGQGLQFLFEYFSETQRNKGNFPGRFSGRQFSNSRSEMNVSTLELGDSALYLCASSFRPNNPLAKNIQYFGAGTRLSVL.

At least ten counts were recorded for this clonotype. The chain carries TRBV3-1 and TRBJ1-1; D uncertain. Per germline, CDR1 LGHDT and CDR2 YNNKEL (reference sequence). Trimming left V 0 bases short and J 1 base short, with 9 bases between. The CDR3 extends over 15 amino acids. As DNA, the CDR3 is TGTGCCAGCAGCCAAGATCCCGGGTCGAACACTGAAGCTTTCTTT. Translated, it gives CASSQDPGSNTEAFF.

This clonotype was detected many times. The chain links TRBV6-6 to TRBJ2-7, with 13 positions matching TRBD2. In germline, CDR1 is MNHNY, CDR2 SVGAGI (reference sequence). J gave up 0 bases and V 0 bases, and 14 bases lay outside the gene matches. CDR3 size: 21 residues. The CDR3 DNA follows: TGTGCCAGCAGTTACTCGGGGGGACCGGGACTAGCGGGGCTAAGCTCCTACGAGCAGTACTTC. Translation gives CASSYSGGPGLAGLSSYEQYF.

The chain is built from TRBV12-3 or TRBV12-4 and TRBJ2-1; D unclear. CDR3 length equals 15 residues. Trimming left V 2 bases short and J 9 bases short, with 17 bases between. This CDR3 reads CASSLMVGASGEQFF. The DNA of the CDR3 is TGTGCCAGCAGTTTAATGGTAGGAGCGAGTGGTGAGCAGTTCTTC.